Below, one T cell receptor (beta chain) is given with its context. The antigen remains undetermined. The CDR3 is 18 residues long. This entry comes from a study of T-cell reconstitution after alpha-beta-depleted transplantation in children. Unique molecular identifiers were incorporated into the prepared TCRbeta library. One entry per CDR3 protein, called by TCRdb with MiXCR from the PCR reads. The sample comprises approximately 50,000 distinct CDR3 sequences, 50% to 55% of which are singletons, and around two fifths rests with the top ten. Study-wide points: About two months after transplant, alpha-beta T cells reportedly came from several hundred expanded graft clones. There were some patients whose high TCRbeta diversity at day 60 came from surviving recipient T cells and thymic progenitors. Hyperexpanded clones declined; after one year, newly produced T cells mostly supplied diversity.

This TCR came from a boy younger than two with SCID, due to receive a stem cell transplant. The chain joins TRBV12-2 to TRBJ1-5. TRBV12-2 is a pseudogene. This specimen was peripheral blood, taken before TCRalphabeta/CD19-depleted stem cell transplant. The CDR3 DNA reads as TGTGCAAGTCGCTTAGAAAAGGGCCAGATGAGGGGCAATCAGCCCCAGCATTTT. Its translation: CASRLEKGQMRGNQPQHF.